The table lists the clone carrying this TCR beta chain with a count of one. The sample originates from a study of OX40 agonist ivuxolimab in advanced cancers. Study information: Anti-PD-1, anti-PD-L1 or anti-CTLA-4 therapy given earlier was allowed, and 40% had some.

The repertoire was sequenced with immunoSEQ multiplex PCR; TCRdb's copy has only in-frame clones and lacks some. Among tens of thousands of clones listed, about four fifths were seen once. Looked up from germline, CDR1 is LGHNA and CDR2 is YNFKEQ. This CDR3 comprises 16 residues. Trimming left V 1 base short and J 0 bases short, with 11 bases between. The chain uses TRBV4-2 and TRBJ2-3, with D possibly being TRBD1 (6 bases). The sequence derives from an adult with an advanced solid tumor such as melanoma, head and neck, liver or kidney cancer. The sample in question was CD4+ or CD8+ T cells sorted from blood, obtained in a trial of the OX40 agonist ivuxolimab. The CDR3 sequence is CASSQAQGPSTDTQYF. The CDR3, as DNA: TGTGCCAGCAGCCAAGCACAGGGACCAAGCACAGATACGCAGTATTTT.